The 28 T cell receptor beta chains presented below share a single source sample, sequenced in a study of technical replicates of blood from several donors (dated by TCRdb to the late 2010s). The method behind the library was the immunoSEQ multiplex PCR assay. As stored in TCRdb, this immuneACCESS dataset retains in-frame rearrangements with V and J assigned. A fraction of the clones does not appear; measured against another copy, unresolved V genes explain less than half of the discrepancy, and the remainder lacks a known reason. This sample comprises more than 95,000 clones, 95% of them detected only once. Just over 0.2% of the sample is held by the ten biggest clonotypes. Sequences were obtained from T cells isolated from PBMCs. The source is a human donor in good health.

The chain has TRBV29-1 and TRBJ2-3; tentatively, D is TRBD1 (6 bases). The germline CDR1 and CDR2 sequences are SQVTM and ANQGSEA. The length of the CDR3 is 12 residues. V dropped 5 bases and J dropped 1 base, with 7 bases sitting between them. Here the CDR3 DNA reads TGCAGCGTTTACAGGGGCACAGATACGCAGTATTTT. Amino acids: CSVYRGTDTQYF.

This chain connects TRBV5-1 to TRBJ1-1; 7 bases match TRBD1. The length of the CDR3 is 14 residues. The J segment lost 5 bases and the V segment lost 4 bases, leaving 8 bases of the junction unmatched. Germline CDR1 and CDR2: SGHRS and YFSETQ. DNA of the CDR3: TGCGCCAGCAGCCCTCAGGGGGTGGAGACTGAAGCTTTCTTT. It codes for CASSPQGVETEAFF.

This sequence joins TRBV27 and TRBJ1-2, with a tentative D call TRBD1 (6 bases). This CDR3 has 17 amino acids. Trimming pared 4 bases from V and 0 bases from J, leaving 18 bases between. CDR1 and CDR2 (germline): MNHEY, SMNVEV (reference sequence). The CDR3 nucleotides are TGTGCCAGCAGTTCCACGGGGGGGCGGAAAGCTAACTATGGCTACACCTTC. Translated: CASSSTGGRKANYGYTF.

The rearrangement uses TRBV5-1 and TRBJ2-7; D call uncertain. The ends were cut back, 2 bases at V and 3 bases at J, with 12 bases in the middle. Germline CDR1 SGHRS, CDR2 YFSETQ. The CDR3 spans 14 residues. CDR3 in amino acids: CASSFNGGSYEQYF. The CDR3 nucleotides are TGCGCCAGCAGCTTTAACGGCGGAAGCTACGAGCAGTACTTC.

The chain employs TRBV5-4 and TRBJ2-3; 11 bases are shared with TRBD2. J was trimmed by 4 bases and V by 9 bases; bases with no gene match: 10. Per germline, CDR1 SGHNT and CDR2 YYREEE (reference sequence). The length of the CDR3 is 15 residues. The CDR3 is CAILIAGGNSDTQYF. The DNA of the CDR3 is TGTGCCATCTTGATAGCGGGAGGGAATTCAGATACGCAGTATTTT.

CDR3 amino acids: CASSRLIRQGSTGELFF. CDR3 nucleotides: TGCGCCAGCAGCCGCCTAATCCGACAGGGGTCGACCGGGGAGCTGTTTTTT. The chain combines TRBV4-1 with TRBJ2-2; the match to TRBD1 covers 8 bases. The CDR3 contains 17 residues. V gave up 4 bases and J gave up 5 bases; unmatched junction bases: 12. CDR1 and CDR2 from the germline V gene are MGHRA and YSYEKL.

The chain uses TRBV2 and TRBJ2-4; 7 bases are shared with TRBD2. Losses at the gene ends were 6 bases for V and 1 base for J; bases not matched to a gene: 6. Germline V gene data show CDR1 as SNHLY and CDR2 as FYNNEI. The CDR3 is made up of 15 amino acids. CDR3 protein: CASRTGRKAKNIQYF. The CDR3 DNA follows: TGTGCCAGCAGAACCGGGAGGAAGGCCAAAAACATTCAGTACTTC.

Worth noting for this clone: An end of the junction differs from the germline gene, which may be a read error. V and J are TRBV9 and TRBJ2-5, with 10 positions matching TRBD2. The germline V gene has CDR1 SGDLS and CDR2 YYNGEE. The CDR3 is 15 amino acids. CDR3 loop: CANSVGLAVQETQYF. In DNA, the CDR3 is TGTGCCAACAGCGTCGGACTAGCGGTACAAGAGACCCAGTACTTC.

The V gene is TRBV6-6, the J gene TRBJ1-1, with a tentative D call TRBD1 (6 bases). The germline CDR1 and CDR2 sequences are MNHNY and SVGAGI (reference sequence). Deletions cut 7 bases from V and 8 bases from J, with 11 bases between. CDR3 length: 11 amino acids. This CDR3 reads CASILGGEAFF. The CDR3 DNA reads as TGTGCCAGCATTTTAGGGGGAGAAGCTTTCTTT.

On this clone itself: A read error may produce the germline difference seen at one junction end. The chain recombines TRBV30 with TRBJ2-7; 9 nucleotides agree with TRBD1. Looked up from germline, CDR1 is GTSNPN and CDR2 is SVGIG (reference sequence). CDR3 size: 10 residues. The CDR3 spells CAATGTGKTF. In nucleotides, the CDR3 is TGTGCCGCCACCGGGACAGGGAAGACATTC.

This sequence joins TRBV28 and TRBJ1-5; no definite D call. Deletions cut 7 bases from V and 2 bases from J, with 6 bases between. The CDR3 runs to 12 residues. CDR1 and CDR2 (germline): MDHEN, SYDVKM. DNA for the CDR3: TGTGCCAGCAACCGAGGCAATCAGCCCCAGCATTTT. This sequence encodes CASNRGNQPQHF.

This chain uses TRBV13 with TRBJ1-1; 7 positions match TRBD1. The CDR3 contains 13 residues. The trim removed 1 base at V and 5 bases at J, leaving 1 base unmatched. The germline CDR1 and CDR2 sequences are PRHDT and FYEKMQ (reference sequence). CDR3 coding DNA: TGTGCCAGCAGCTTAGACAGGGGAACTGAAGCTTTCTTT. This translates into CASSLDRGTEAFF.

The J gene is TRBJ1-5, the V gene TRBV6-5; D is undetermined. V was trimmed by 0 bases and J by 1 base, leaving 7 bases between them. The germline CDR1 and CDR2 sequences are MNHEY and SVGAGI. The CDR3 extends over 15 amino acids. The CDR3 DNA follows: TGTGCCAGCAGTTACTCGATCGGGAGCAATCAGCCCCAGCATTTT. Translation gives CASSYSIGSNQPQHF.

The CDR3: CASSPYRTSGSSWSSYEQYF. The CDR3 DNA is TGTGCCAGCTCACCGTACCGGACTAGCGGGAGTTCCTGGAGCTCCTACGAGCAGTACTTC. V and J are TRBV18 and TRBJ2-7, with 13 bases lining up with TRBD2. CDR3 length: 20 residues. In germline, CDR1 is KGHSH, CDR2 LQKENI. With 3 bases clipped from V and 0 bases from J, the junction kept 14 bases outside the gene matches.

The chain employs TRBV14 and TRBJ2-2, with 8 bases that match TRBD1. V shed 5 bases, J shed 4 bases, and the junction held 6 bases outside the gene matches. Germline CDR1 and CDR2: SGHDN and FVKESK. The CDR3 consists of 15 residues. The CDR3 protein is CASSRRTGPTGELFF. In DNA form, the CDR3 reads TGTGCCAGCAGCAGAAGGACAGGGCCCACCGGGGAGCTGTTTTTT.

This clone came up once. This chain connects TRBV7-2 to TRBJ2-3; TRBD2 aligns across 7 bases. After removal of 4 bases from V and 4 bases from J, the junction contained 5 bases not matched to a gene. The germline gives CDR1 SGHTA, CDR2 FQGNSA. The CDR3 is 14 residues long. CDR3 sequence reads: CASSSRLAADTQYF. As DNA, the CDR3 is TGTGCCAGCAGCTCGCGACTAGCCGCAGATACGCAGTATTTT.

The V gene is TRBV13, the J gene TRBJ1-1; D remains ambiguous. Germline V gene data show CDR1 as PRHDT and CDR2 as FYEKMQ (reference sequence). V lost 7 bases and J 3 bases, leaving 9 bases between the germline ends. The CDR3 spans 12 residues. The CDR3 loop is CASTSTDTEAFF. The CDR3 nucleotides read TGTGCCAGCACTTCAACGGACACTGAAGCTTTCTTT.

This clone has a single count. V usage is TRBV6-6 and J usage is TRBJ1-4, with D perhaps matching TRBD1 (6 bases). This CDR3 has 16 amino acids. In germline, CDR1 is MNHNY, CDR2 SVGAGI (reference sequence). V was clipped by 2 bases and J by 6 bases, with 16 bases between them. The CDR3, as DNA: TGTGCCAGCAGTTACGTCGTACAACAGGGAGATGAAAAACTGTTTTTT. Amino acid sequence: CASSYVVQQGDEKLFF.

The V call is TRBV10-3, the J call TRBJ2-7, with 8 bases aligning to TRBD1. Trimming at V came to 10 bases and at J to 3 bases, leaving 17 bases not matched to a gene. The CDR3 totals 16 residues. Germline lookup yields CDR1 ENHRY and CDR2 SYGVKD. In nucleotides, the CDR3 is TGTGCCACCCAACTCGACAGGGGAACAGGTCTCTACGAGCAGTACTTC. Residues: CATQLDRGTGLYEQYF.

The chain links TRBV7-9 to TRBJ2-1; D is perhaps TRBD1 (5 bases). Trimming removed 3 bases from V and 10 bases from J, with 7 bases in between. CDR3 size: 11 residues. In germline, CDR1 is SEHNR, CDR2 FQNEAQ (reference sequence). This CDR3 is CASSFWGEQFF. The CDR3 DNA follows: TGTGCCAGCAGCTTCTGGGGCGAGCAGTTCTTC.

The CDR3 loop is CASSEPNASPTFF. The CDR3 nucleotides are TGTGCCAGCAGTGAACCTAACGCGAGCCCAACTTTCTTT. The chain couples TRBV25-1 to TRBJ1-1; D remains unclear. CDR3 length: 13 amino acids. The germline CDR1 and CDR2 sequences are MGHDK and SYGVNS. V was shortened by 2 bases and J by 12 bases, with 16 bases between the two germline ends.

The chain recombines TRBV28 with TRBJ1-4; 7 nucleotides match TRBD1. V lost 5 bases, J lost 8 bases, and 11 bases stayed unmatched. The CDR3 is 15 residues long. Germline lookup yields CDR1 MDHEN and CDR2 SYDVKM. Here the CDR3 reads CASSTTGDQSEKLFF. CDR3 nucleotide sequence: TGTGCCAGCAGTACTACAGGGGATCAGTCCGAAAAACTGTTTTTT.

V is TRBV27 and J is TRBJ2-7; D perhaps matches TRBD2 (6 bases). The V and J ends lost 6 bases and 3 bases respectively, with 12 bases between them. This CDR3 is built from 13 residues. From germline, CDR1 is MNHEY and CDR2 SMNVEV (reference sequence). CDR3 nucleotide sequence: TGTGCCAGCAGGATGCGGGGCTTCTACGAGCAGTACTTC. It translates to CASRMRGFYEQYF.

The gene calls are TRBV28 and TRBJ1-5; weak D call: TRBD1 (5 bases). V gave up 4 bases and J gave up 0 bases, with 13 bases separating them. The CDR3 runs 16 residues. CDR1 is MDHEN and CDR2 is SYDVKM in the germline V gene. The CDR3 sequence is CASSWGEITSNQPQHF. The CDR3 DNA reads as TGTGCCAGCAGTTGGGGGGAAATTACTAGCAATCAGCCCCAGCATTTT. Variable domain in full (rest from reference TRBV28 and TRBJ1-5): DVKVTQSSRYLVKRTGEKVFLECVQDMDHENMFWYRQDPGLGLRLIYFSYDVKMKEKGDIPEGYSVSREKKERFSLILESASTNQTSMYLCASSWGEITSNQPQHFGDGTRLSIL.

This chain links TRBV2 with TRBJ2-3; 13 positions agree with TRBD2. The V and J ends lost 8 bases and 5 bases, in that order; junction bases with no gene match: 7. CDR3 size: 15 residues. Per the germline V gene, CDR1 is SNHLY and CDR2 is FYNNEI. CDR3 sequence: CASLLAGGPGDTQYF. The CDR3 DNA reads TGTGCCAGCCTACTAGCGGGAGGGCCTGGAGATACGCAGTATTTT.

This rearrangement joins TRBV10-1 to TRBJ2-4; 10 bases line up with TRBD1. Trimming removed 5 bases from V and 6 bases from J; junction bases left unmatched: 4. Germline loops: CDR1 WNHNN, CDR2 SYGVQD (reference sequence). This CDR3 has 14 amino acids. The CDR3 DNA sequence: TGCGCCAGCAGTCAAGACAGGGGGCCAAACATTCAGTACTTC. The encoded protein is CASSQDRGPNIQYF.

V is TRBV6-6 and J is TRBJ2-1, with D maybe TRBD2 (7 bases). This CDR3 spans 16 amino acids. Germline loops: CDR1 MNHNY, CDR2 SVGAGI (reference sequence). Trimming removed 7 bases from V and 5 bases from J, with 21 bases in between. The CDR3 sequence: CASNQPAGQGNNEQFF. The CDR3 nucleotides are TGTGCCAGCAACCAGCCAGCGGGGCAGGGGAACAATGAGCAGTTCTTC.

This rearrangement joins TRBV5-1 to TRBJ2-1; 12 bases agree with TRBD2. The ends lost 4 bases at V and 5 bases at J; junction bases unmatched: 4. CDR1 is SGHRS and CDR2 is YFSETQ in the germline V gene. The CDR3 loop spans 15 amino acids. CDR3 sequence (DNA): TGCGCCAGCAGCATCCCTAGCGGGAGGGACAATGAGCAGTTCTTC. Translating gives CASSIPSGRDNEQFF.